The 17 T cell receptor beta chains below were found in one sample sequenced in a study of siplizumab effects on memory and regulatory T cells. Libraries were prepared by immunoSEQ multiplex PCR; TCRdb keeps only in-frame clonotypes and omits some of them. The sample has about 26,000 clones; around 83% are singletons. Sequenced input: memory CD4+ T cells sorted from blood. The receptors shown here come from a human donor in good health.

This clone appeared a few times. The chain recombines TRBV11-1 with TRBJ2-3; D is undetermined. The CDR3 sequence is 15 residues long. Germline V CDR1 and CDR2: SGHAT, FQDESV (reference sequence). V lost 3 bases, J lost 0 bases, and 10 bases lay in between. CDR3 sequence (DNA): TGTGCCAGCAGCTTGAACTCATTGAGCACAGATACGCAGTATTTT. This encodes CASSLNSLSTDTQYF.

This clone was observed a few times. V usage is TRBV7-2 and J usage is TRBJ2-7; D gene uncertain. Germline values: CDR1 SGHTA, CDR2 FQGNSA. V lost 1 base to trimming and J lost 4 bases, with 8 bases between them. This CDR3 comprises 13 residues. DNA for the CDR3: TGTGCCAGCAGCTTAGGGCATGGGTACGAGCAGTACTTC. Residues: CASSLGHGYEQYF. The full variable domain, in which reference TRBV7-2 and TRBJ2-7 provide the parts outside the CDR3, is GAGVSQSPSNKVTEKGKDVELRCDPISGHTALYWYRQSLGQGLEFLIYFQGNSAPDKSGLPSDRFSAERTGGSVSTLTIQRTQQEDSAVYLCASSLGHGYEQYFGPGTRLTVT.

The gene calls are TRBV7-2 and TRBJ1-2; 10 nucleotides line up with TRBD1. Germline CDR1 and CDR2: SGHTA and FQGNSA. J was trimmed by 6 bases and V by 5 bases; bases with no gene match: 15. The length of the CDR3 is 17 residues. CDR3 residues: CASSRSQRDRGRDGYTF. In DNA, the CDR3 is TGTGCCAGCAGCCGGTCCCAAAGAGACAGGGGGCGAGATGGCTACACCTTC.

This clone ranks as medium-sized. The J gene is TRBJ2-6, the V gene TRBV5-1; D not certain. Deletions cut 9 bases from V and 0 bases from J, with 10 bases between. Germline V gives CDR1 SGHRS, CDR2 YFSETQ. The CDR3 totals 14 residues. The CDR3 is CAIGHSSGANVLTF. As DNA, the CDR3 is TGCGCCATTGGCCACTCCTCTGGGGCCAACGTCCTGACTTTC. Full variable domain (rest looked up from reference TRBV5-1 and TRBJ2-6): KAGVTQTPRYLIKTRGQQVTLSCSPISGHRSVSWYQQTPGQGLQFLFEYFSETQRNKGNFPGRFSGRQFSNSRSEMNVSTLELGDSALYLCAIGHSSGANVLTFGAGSRLTVL.

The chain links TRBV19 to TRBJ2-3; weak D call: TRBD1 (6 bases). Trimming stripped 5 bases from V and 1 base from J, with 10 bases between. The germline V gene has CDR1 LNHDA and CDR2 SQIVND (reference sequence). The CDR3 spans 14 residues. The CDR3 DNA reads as TGTGCCAGTAGTGCGGACAGCGGCACAGATACGCAGTATTTT. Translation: CASSADSGTDTQYF.

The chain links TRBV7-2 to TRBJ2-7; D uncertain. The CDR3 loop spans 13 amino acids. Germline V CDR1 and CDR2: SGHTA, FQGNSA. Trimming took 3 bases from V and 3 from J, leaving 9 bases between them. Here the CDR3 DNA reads TGTGCCAGCAGCTTTATTACGGGCTACGAGCAGTACTTC. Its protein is CASSFITGYEQYF.

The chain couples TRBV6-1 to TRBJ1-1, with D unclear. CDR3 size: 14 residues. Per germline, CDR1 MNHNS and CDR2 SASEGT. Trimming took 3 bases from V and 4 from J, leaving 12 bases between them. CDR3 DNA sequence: TGTGCCAGCAGTGATTTAGAACGGGGCACTGAAGCTTTCTTT. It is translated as CASSDLERGTEAFF.

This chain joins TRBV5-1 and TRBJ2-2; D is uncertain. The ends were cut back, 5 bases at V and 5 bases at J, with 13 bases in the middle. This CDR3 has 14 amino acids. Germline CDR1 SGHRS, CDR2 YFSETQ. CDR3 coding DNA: TGCGCCAGCAGGCCCCTCCAAATAACCGGGGAGCTGTTTTTT. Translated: CASRPLQITGELFF.

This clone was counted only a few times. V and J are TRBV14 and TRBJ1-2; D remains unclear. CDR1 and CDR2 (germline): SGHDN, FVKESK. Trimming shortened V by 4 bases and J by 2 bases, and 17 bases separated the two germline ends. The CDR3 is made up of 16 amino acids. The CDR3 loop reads CASSRTGFEANYGYTF. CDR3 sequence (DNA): TGTGCCAGCAGCCGAACGGGGTTCGAGGCCAACTATGGCTACACCTTC.

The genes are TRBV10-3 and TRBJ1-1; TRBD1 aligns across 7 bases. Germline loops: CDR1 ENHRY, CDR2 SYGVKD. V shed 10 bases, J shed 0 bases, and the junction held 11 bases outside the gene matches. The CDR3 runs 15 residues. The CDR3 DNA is TGTGCCACCCGAGGACAGGAGACTATGAACACTGAAGCTTTCTTT. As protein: CATRGQETMNTEAFF.

The DNA for the CDR3 is TGCGCCAGCAGCTTACCAGCGGCGGCAGATACGCAGTATTTT. It yields the protein CASSLPAAADTQYF. V gene TRBV5-1 combines with J gene TRBJ2-3, with D possibly being TRBD2 (5 bases). The V and J ends lost 2 bases and 4 bases respectively, with 11 bases between them. This CDR3 spans 14 amino acids. In germline, CDR1 is SGHRS, CDR2 YFSETQ.

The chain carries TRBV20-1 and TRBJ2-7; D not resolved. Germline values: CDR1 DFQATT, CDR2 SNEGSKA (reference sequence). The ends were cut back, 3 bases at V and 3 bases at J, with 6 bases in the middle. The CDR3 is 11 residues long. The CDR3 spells CSARGYYEQYF. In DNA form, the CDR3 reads TGCAGTGCTAGGGGGTACTACGAGCAGTACTTC.

The chain's CDR3 is CASSQGDFEKLFF. In DNA, the CDR3 is TGTGCCAGCAGTCAGGGTGATTTTGAAAAACTGTTTTTT. This chain uses TRBV2 with TRBJ1-4; tentative D call: TRBD1 (5 bases). V lost 5 bases and J 7 bases, leaving 11 bases between the germline ends. The CDR3 is made up of 13 amino acids. Germline lookup yields CDR1 SNHLY and CDR2 FYNNEI.

The CDR3 loop is CASSLSEKETQYF. CDR3 coding DNA: TGTGCCAGCAGTTTAAGTGAGAAAGAGACCCAGTACTTC. The rearrangement uses TRBV28 and TRBJ2-5; D gene ambiguous. CDR3 size: 13 residues. V lost 2 bases to trimming and J lost 3 bases, with 7 bases between them. Germline CDR1 is MDHEN and CDR2 is SYDVKM. Based on the CDR3 plus reference TRBV28 and TRBJ2-5, the full variable domain is DVKVTQSSRYLVKRTGEKVFLECVQDMDHENMFWYRQDPGLGLRLIYFSYDVKMKEKGDIPEGYSVSREKKERFSLILESASTNQTSMYLCASSLSEKETQYFGPGTRLLVL.

In DNA form, the CDR3 reads TGCAGCGCCGGCCCAGCGTCTGGTCGGAATGAGCAGTTCTTC. Translation gives CSAGPASGRNEQFF. The chain uses TRBV29-1 and TRBJ2-1; D gene uncertain. Trimming left V 7 bases short and J 7 bases short, with 20 bases between. The CDR3 covers 14 residues. The V gene's germline CDR1 is SQVTM and CDR2 ANQGSEA.

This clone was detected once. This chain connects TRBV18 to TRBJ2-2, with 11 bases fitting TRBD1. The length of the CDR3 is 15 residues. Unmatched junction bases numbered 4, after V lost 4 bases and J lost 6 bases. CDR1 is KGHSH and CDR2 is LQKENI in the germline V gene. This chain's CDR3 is CASSQGQGVAGELFF. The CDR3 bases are TGTGCCAGCTCACAGGGACAGGGGGTCGCCGGGGAGCTGTTTTTT. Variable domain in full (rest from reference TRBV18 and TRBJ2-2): NAGVMQNPRHLVRRRGQEARLRCSPMKGHSHVYWYRQLPEEGLKFMVYLQKENIIDESGMPKERFSAEFPKEGPSILRIQQVVRGDSAAYFCASSQGQGVAGELFFGEGSRLTVL.

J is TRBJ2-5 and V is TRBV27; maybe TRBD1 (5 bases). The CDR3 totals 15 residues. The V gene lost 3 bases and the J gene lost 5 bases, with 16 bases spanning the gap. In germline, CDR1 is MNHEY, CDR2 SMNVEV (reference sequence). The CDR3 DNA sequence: TGTGCCAGCAGTTTGGGGCAGGGCCCCAGGGAGACCCAGTACTTC. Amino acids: CASSLGQGPRETQYF.